This TCR beta chain comes out of a study of shared clonotypes between healthy human individuals. Study findings and constraints: Larger estimated richness was generally recorded for naive subsets relative to memory subsets.

Details on this clone: The antigen remains undetermined.

Genomic DNA from each subset was divided evenly over several immunoSEQ plates. TCRdb's table, derived via immunoSEQ multiplex PCR, lists solely in-frame clones and lacks some. The sample has about 2 million clones; 95% are singletons. Trimming removed 2 bases from V and 4 bases from J, with 12 bases in between. The CDR3 consists of 14 residues. Germline loops: CDR1 GTSNPN, CDR2 SVGIG (reference sequence). The study drew its donors from healthy HIV-negative adults without recent acute infections or vaccinations. Donors, without exception, were Caucasian adults residing in Nashville, Tennessee. The sequenced sample consisted of naive CD4+ T cells sorted from blood. Described subset: CD45RA+ positively selected. This clonotype was sampled from a man younger than 35 in good health. The V call is TRBV30, the J call TRBJ2-1, with a weak D call TRBD1 (6 bases). CDR3 region: CAWSPSGTYNEQFF. The CDR3 nucleotides are TGTGCCTGGAGTCCTTCGGGGACATACAATGAGCAGTTCTTC.